This T cell receptor (beta chain) was retrieved from a study of cytomegalovirus exposure and HLA in healthy donors. Whole-study results and caveats: In the 130 or so validation repertoires, around 95% of cluster scores exceeded 0, per a later analysis.

To note about this clone: Its antigen is still unknown.

Repertoires were generated with immunoSEQ multiplex PCR, while TCRdb's copy carries only in-frame clones and drops some. The sample includes 150,000 to 200,000 clones, more than 75% seen only once; the top ten take almost 3%. J was trimmed by 1 base and V by 3 bases; bases with no gene match: 12. The CDR3 runs to 18 residues. Germline CDR1 LNHDA, CDR2 SQIVND (reference sequence). The rearrangement joins TRBV19 to TRBJ1-1; 9 positions agree with TRBD1. The sample consisted of PBMCs. The clonotype comes from a man between 18 and 35 years old in good health and CMV-seronegative. The CDR3 DNA reads TGTGCCAGTAGTATTATAAGGACAGGGGCTTTTGGGAACACTGAAGCTTTCTTT. This codes for CASSIIRTGAFGNTEAFF.